The sequence of this T cell receptor beta chain was determined in a study of blood T cell repertoires in COVID-19. Study-level background: PBMCs, B-cell-depleted T cells, or T cells provided the cDNA or gDNA that made up the material.

Generated by immunoSEQ multiplex PCR, the TCRdb table keeps only in-frame clones and is missing some. The data contain roughly 70,000 clones, 70% to 90% of them singletons. CDR3 length: 16 amino acids. The V and J ends lost 0 bases and 5 bases, in that order; junction bases with no gene match: 10. Per germline, CDR1 SGHRS and CDR2 YFSETQ. The rearrangement links TRBV5-1 to TRBJ2-5; the match to TRBD2 covers 7 bases. Sequencing input: peripheral blood. The source of this sequence is a human donor in a cohort sampled during active COVID-19. The CDR3 coding sequence is TGCGCCAGCAGCTTGGCGGCGGGAGTATCGGGGGAGACCCAGTACTTC. Amino acid sequence: CASSLAAGVSGETQYF. The variable domain in full, completed from reference TRBV5-1 and TRBJ2-5, reads KAGVTQTPRYLIKTRGQQVTLSCSPISGHRSVSWYQQTPGQGLQFLFEYFSETQRNKGNFPGRFSGRQFSNSRSEMNVSTLELGDSALYLCASSLAAGVSGETQYFGPGTRLLVL.